The 31 T cell receptor beta chains given below trace back to one sample, sequenced in a study of blood T cell repertoires in COVID-19. The data were produced by immunoSEQ multiplex PCR, yet TCRdb's version contains in-frame clones alone and is incomplete. The sample lists approximately 230,000 clones, 75% to 95% occurring once. The specimen was PBMCs or T cells enriched from blood (not recorded which). Receptor source: a woman aged 18-29 years who had recovered from COVID-19.

This chain joins TRBV4-2 and TRBJ2-1; TRBD1 matches 10 bases. In germline, CDR1 is LGHNA, CDR2 YNFKEQ. The CDR3 length is 16 residues. With 1 base clipped from V and 9 bases from J, the junction kept 9 bases outside the gene matches. The CDR3 region is CASSQAAGTGDGEQFF. The CDR3 bases are TGTGCCAGCAGCCAAGCTGCCGGGACAGGGGATGGTGAGCAGTTCTTC.

The chain combines TRBV27 with TRBJ1-6; 9 bases are a match to TRBD1. This CDR3 has 15 residues. Germline V lookup: CDR1 MNHEY, CDR2 SMNVEV (reference sequence). Trimming at V came to 5 bases and at J to 10 bases, leaving 9 bases not matched to a gene. Here the CDR3 reads CASSEGTGRGSPLHF. As DNA, the CDR3 is TGTGCCAGCAGTGAGGGGACAGGGCGAGGCTCACCCCTCCACTTT.

The genes are TRBV5-1 and TRBJ2-7, with 9 bases lining up with TRBD2. V shed 4 bases, J shed 5 bases, and the junction held 16 bases outside the gene matches. The CDR3 sequence is 17 residues long. The germline V gene encodes CDR1 SGHRS and CDR2 YFSETQ. The CDR3 coding sequence is TGCGCCAGCAGCCGTGGTTCCACCGGGACTAGCTTCCACGAGCAGTACTTC. Its protein is CASSRGSTGTSFHEQYF.

CDR3 DNA: TGTGCCAGCAGTACTCGTATAGGACTAGCGATGGATACGCAGTATTTT. This encodes CASSTRIGLAMDTQYF. The chain joins TRBV25-1 to TRBJ2-3, with 9 bases identical to TRBD2. Looked up from germline, CDR1 is MGHDK and CDR2 is SYGVNS. V was clipped by 5 bases and J by 6 bases; unmatched bases: 12. The CDR3 has 16 residues.

V gene TRBV5-1 combines with J gene TRBJ1-1, with 8 bases matching TRBD1. The CDR3 length is 14 residues. J was trimmed by 4 bases and V by 4 bases; bases with no gene match: 6. Germline CDR1 is SGHRS and CDR2 is YFSETQ. The CDR3 here is CASSRKDRATEAFF. The CDR3 nucleotides are TGCGCCAGCAGCCGTAAGGACAGGGCCACTGAAGCTTTCTTT.

V usage is TRBV7-3 and J usage is TRBJ1-1; D call uncertain. Per the germline V gene, CDR1 is SGHTA and CDR2 is FQGTGA. The CDR3 covers 13 residues. With 6 bases removed from V and 1 base from J, the gap between germline ends came to 9 bases. CDR3 sequence (DNA): TGTGCCAGCAGTCCACACCCGAACACTGAAGCTTTCTTT. Protein product: CASSPHPNTEAFF.

The V call is TRBV9, the J call TRBJ2-2, with D possibly TRBD2 on 5 matching bases. This CDR3 comprises 15 residues. Germline V lookup: CDR1 SGDLS, CDR2 YYNGEE. V gave up 2 bases and J gave up 3 bases, with 11 bases separating them. The CDR3 DNA is TGTGCCAGCAGCGTCTCGGAGAGGGACACCGGGGAGCTGTTTTTT. Amino acids: CASSVSERDTGELFF.

This chain joins TRBV5-1 and TRBJ1-5, with D maybe TRBD1 (5 bases). CDR1 and CDR2 from the germline V gene are SGHRS and YFSETQ. CDR3 size: 14 residues. The V and J ends lost 2 bases and 5 bases respectively, with 11 bases between them. CDR3 bases: TGCGCCAGCAGCTTCGGGGGAATGGATCAGCCCCAGCATTTT. Translated, it gives CASSFGGMDQPQHF.

The chain links TRBV9 to TRBJ2-2, with 8 bases identical to TRBD2. The CDR3 runs to 15 residues. V dropped 2 bases and J dropped 7; count of bases not matched to a gene: 7. Germline assignment: CDR1 SGDLS and CDR2 YYNGEE. CDR3 nucleotide sequence: TGTGCCAGCAGCGTTAGCGGGGTGCCTGGCGGGGAGCTGTTTTTT. Protein sequence: CASSVSGVPGGELFF.

The J gene is TRBJ2-7, the V gene TRBV5-1, with 7 bases identical to TRBD1. The CDR3 contains 15 residues. Germline V gene lookup returns CDR1 SGHRS and CDR2 YFSETQ. The trim removed 3 bases at V and 5 bases at J, leaving 11 bases unmatched. CDR3 amino acids: CASSWGNRGVNEQYF. The CDR3 DNA is TGCGCCAGCAGCTGGGGAAACAGGGGCGTCAACGAGCAGTACTTC.

The chain has TRBV28 and TRBJ1-2; 11 positions match TRBD1. The CDR3 is 14 residues long. CDR1 and CDR2 (germline): MDHEN, SYDVKM. The V and J ends lost 3 bases and 5 bases, in that order; junction bases with no gene match: 2. CDR3 residues: CASSLGTGGYGYTF. CDR3 DNA: TGTGCCAGCAGTTTGGGGACAGGGGGGTATGGCTACACCTTC.

V usage is TRBV3-1 (or the pseudogene TRBV3-2) and J usage is TRBJ2-1; 8 bases are a match to TRBD1. CDR3 size: 15 residues. Looked up from germline, CDR1 is LGHDT and CDR2 is YNNKEL (reference sequence). The trim removed 1 base at V and 6 bases at J, leaving 5 bases unmatched. This CDR3 reads CASSQGAGGFNEQFF. CDR3 in DNA: TGTGCCAGCAGCCAAGGCGCAGGGGGCTTCAATGAGCAGTTCTTC.

The V and J genes are TRBV7-9 and TRBJ1-3; a possible D gene is TRBD1 (5 bases). V was clipped by 0 bases and J by 2 bases, with 8 bases between them. Germline CDR1 SEHNR, CDR2 FQNEAQ (reference sequence). The CDR3 sequence is 15 residues long. The DNA for the CDR3 is TGTGCCAGCAGCTTAGCTTCAGGGACTGGAAACACCATATATTTT. Its protein is CASSLASGTGNTIYF.

This sequence joins TRBV18 and TRBJ2-1; TRBD2 aligns across 12 bases. With V trimmed by 3 bases and J by 7 bases, 4 bases remained unmatched. Germline-derived CDR1 and CDR2 are KGHSH and LQKENI. The CDR3 runs to 15 residues. As DNA, the CDR3 is TGTGCCAGCTCACCCGGACTAGCGGGACCGAATGAGCAGTTCTTC. Its protein is CASSPGLAGPNEQFF.

Only one count was recorded for this clone. V gene TRBV27 combines with J gene TRBJ1-2; D might be TRBD1 (6 bases). The length of the CDR3 is 13 residues. V lost 6 bases and J lost 4, with 12 bases in between. Looked up from germline, CDR1 is MNHEY and CDR2 is SMNVEV (reference sequence). The CDR3 DNA reads TGTGCCAGCAGACAGGGCGTCTTCTATGGCTACACCTTC. This translates into CASRQGVFYGYTF.

V and J are TRBV7-9 and TRBJ1-5, with D possibly TRBD1 on 6 matching bases. There are 15 residues in the CDR3. Germline V CDR1 and CDR2: SEHNR, FQNEAQ (reference sequence). V lost 2 bases, J lost 2 bases, and 10 bases lay in between. CDR3 DNA sequence: TGTGCCAGCAGCTTAACAGGGTCCGGCAATCAGCCCCAGCATTTT. Residues: CASSLTGSGNQPQHF.

The chain uses TRBV7-9 and TRBJ1-5; D ambiguous. V was cut by 6 bases and J by 2 bases, with 11 bases left in between. The germline V gene encodes CDR1 SEHNR and CDR2 FQNEAQ (reference sequence). The CDR3 is made up of 14 amino acids. CDR3 nucleotide sequence: TGTGCCAGCAGTCCGGGAGATGGCAATCAGCCCCAGCATTTT. This translates into CASSPGDGNQPQHF.

This clone was recorded a few times. Since a much larger clone is just one base distant, this may be a read error. This sample includes further DNA sequences coding for the same CDR3. The V gene is TRBV7-3, the J gene TRBJ1-1; 10 bases map to TRBD1. CDR1 SGHTA and CDR2 FQGTGA come from the germline V gene. V gave up 5 bases and J gave up 2 bases; unmatched junction bases: 2. This CDR3 has 14 amino acids. For the CDR3, the DNA is TGTGCCAGCAGCGTGACAGGGGGCAACACTGAAGCTTTCTTT. Translating gives CASSVTGGNTEAFF.

The chain recombines TRBV7-2 with TRBJ1-6, with TRBD1 matching 7 bases. CDR3 length: 16 residues. Looked up from germline, CDR1 is SGHTA and CDR2 is FQGNSA. V was pared by 2 bases and J by 10 bases, with 11 bases of the junction left unmatched. The CDR3 DNA sequence: TGTGCCAGCAGCTTACAGTCTGGAGGGGGCGTCTCACCCCTCCACTTT. Protein product: CASSLQSGGGVSPLHF.

This clone was seen just once. V usage is TRBV4-2 and J usage is TRBJ2-2, with 9 positions matching TRBD2. This CDR3 region has 18 residues. The junction had 10 bases not matched to a gene; V was cut back by 0 bases and J by 5 bases. CDR1 and CDR2 from the germline V gene are LGHNA and YNFKEQ. CDR3: CASSQDRLAGTLTGELFF. CDR3 nucleotide sequence: TGTGCCAGCAGCCAAGATCGTCTAGCGGGAACTCTTACCGGGGAGCTGTTTTTT.

V usage is TRBV6-6 and J usage is TRBJ2-5; 10 bases fit TRBD1. CDR3 size: 14 residues. V lost 7 bases, J lost 2 bases, and 4 bases stayed unmatched. Looked up from germline, CDR1 is MNHNY and CDR2 is SVGAGI (reference sequence). In DNA, the CDR3 is TGTGCCAGCAAAGTGGGACAGGGGCAAGAGACCCAGTACTTC. Encoded protein: CASKVGQGQETQYF.

The rearrangement links TRBV27 to TRBJ2-7; 7 nucleotides align to TRBD1. The junction had 17 bases not matched to a gene; V was cut back by 5 bases and J by 4 bases. The CDR3 extends over 17 amino acids. The germline V gene encodes CDR1 MNHEY and CDR2 SMNVEV (reference sequence). CDR3 sequence reads: CASSQYPTPTGKYEQYF. The DNA for the CDR3 is TGTGCCAGCAGTCAATACCCCACCCCGACAGGGAAATACGAGCAGTACTTC.

The chain links TRBV12-3 or TRBV12-4 to TRBJ2-7, with D unresolved. V dropped 2 bases and J dropped 6 bases, with 11 bases sitting between them. The CDR3 runs to 13 residues. The CDR3 DNA sequence: TGTGCCAGCAGTTTAACTGCTGTTTCCGAGCAGTACTTC. This encodes CASSLTAVSEQYF.

The chain uses TRBV11-3 and TRBJ2-4, with TRBD2 as a possible D gene (6 bases). Germline V gene data show CDR1 as SGHNT and CDR2 as YENEEA. The CDR3 runs 17 residues. Between the trimmed V and J ends, which lost 0 bases and 0 bases, there was a span of 12 bases. The CDR3 DNA reads as TGTGCCAGCAGCTTAGATAACGGGGGTCTAGCCAAAAACATTCAGTACTTC. Amino acids: CASSLDNGGLAKNIQYF.

This clone was seen just once. The rearrangement links TRBV10-3 to TRBJ1-3; the match to TRBD1 covers 8 bases. The CDR3 loop spans 13 amino acids. Germline CDR1 is ENHRY and CDR2 is SYGVKD. Trimming at V came to 8 bases and at J to 3 bases, leaving 3 bases not matched to a gene. Written as DNA, the CDR3 is TGTGCCATCCGAGACAGGGGTGGAAACACCATATATTTT. Amino acids: CAIRDRGGNTIYF.

The CDR3 region is CASSLPPAPRDRVSSLRREQYF. The CDR3 nucleotides read TGTGCCAGCAGCTTACCGCCCGCCCCCCGGGACAGGGTTTCTAGCCTCAGACGCGAGCAGTACTTC. This chain connects TRBV7-3 to TRBJ2-7, with 9 bases that match TRBD1. The germline CDR1 and CDR2 sequences are SGHTA and FQGTGA. V shed 2 bases and J 6 bases; nucleotides not matched to a gene: 29. The CDR3 runs to 22 residues. Full variable domain (rest looked up from reference TRBV7-3 and TRBJ2-7): GAGVSQTPSNKVTEKGKYVELRCDPISGHTALYWYRQSLGQGPEFLIYFQGTGAADDSGLPNDRFFAVRPEGSVSTLKIQRTERGDSAVYLCASSLPPAPRDRVSSLRREQYFGPGTRLTVT.

The genes are TRBV11-2 and TRBJ2-2, with TRBD2 matching 7 bases. The germline V gene has CDR1 SGHAT and CDR2 FQNNGV. V was clipped by 3 bases and J by 9 bases; unmatched bases: 4. The CDR3 extends over 13 amino acids. CDR3 residues: CASSFGGSWELFF. CDR3 in DNA: TGTGCCAGCAGCTTCGGCGGGAGCTGGGAGCTGTTTTTT.

The chain joins TRBV28 to TRBJ1-1; maybe TRBD1 (6 bases). The germline V and J ends were trimmed by 2 bases and 2 bases, with 12 bases remaining between them. This CDR3 comprises 15 residues. Germline values: CDR1 MDHEN, CDR2 SYDVKM. CDR3 DNA sequence: TGTGCCAGCAGTTTAAGTCTGGGGGCTAACACTGAAGCTTTCTTT. Amino acids: CASSLSLGANTEAFF. The variable domain in full, completed from reference TRBV28 and TRBJ1-1, reads DVKVTQSSRYLVKRTGEKVFLECVQDMDHENMFWYRQDPGLGLRLIYFSYDVKMKEKGDIPEGYSVSREKKERFSLILESASTNQTSMYLCASSLSLGANTEAFFGQGTRLTVV.

The gene calls are TRBV4-2 and TRBJ1-4; TRBD1 is a possible D gene (5 bases). The CDR3 length is 15 residues. The germline V gene has CDR1 LGHNA and CDR2 YNFKEQ. Trimming pared 4 bases from V and 0 bases from J, leaving 9 bases between. CDR3 nucleotides: TGTGCCAGCAGCCTGACAGTTGCAACTAATGAAAAACTGTTTTTT. Translation gives CASSLTVATNEKLFF.

The J gene is TRBJ2-7, the V gene TRBV11-2, with D hard to call. This CDR3 is 14 amino acids long. Deletions cut 3 bases from V and 2 bases from J, with 11 bases between. CDR1 is SGHAT, CDR2 FQNNGV, per germline. The DNA for the CDR3 is TGTGCCAGCAGCTTTTCCGACGGAGCCTACGAGCAGTACTTC. This translates into CASSFSDGAYEQYF.

This chain links TRBV7-6 with TRBJ2-7; tentative D call: TRBD1 (6 bases). Trimming pared 7 bases from V and 3 bases from J, leaving 16 bases between. The CDR3 totals 14 residues. CDR1 is SGHVS, CDR2 FNYEAQ, per germline. The CDR3 DNA reads as TGTGCCAGCAACAACAGGGCGTTGAGCTACGAGCAGTACTTC. Amino acids: CASNNRALSYEQYF.